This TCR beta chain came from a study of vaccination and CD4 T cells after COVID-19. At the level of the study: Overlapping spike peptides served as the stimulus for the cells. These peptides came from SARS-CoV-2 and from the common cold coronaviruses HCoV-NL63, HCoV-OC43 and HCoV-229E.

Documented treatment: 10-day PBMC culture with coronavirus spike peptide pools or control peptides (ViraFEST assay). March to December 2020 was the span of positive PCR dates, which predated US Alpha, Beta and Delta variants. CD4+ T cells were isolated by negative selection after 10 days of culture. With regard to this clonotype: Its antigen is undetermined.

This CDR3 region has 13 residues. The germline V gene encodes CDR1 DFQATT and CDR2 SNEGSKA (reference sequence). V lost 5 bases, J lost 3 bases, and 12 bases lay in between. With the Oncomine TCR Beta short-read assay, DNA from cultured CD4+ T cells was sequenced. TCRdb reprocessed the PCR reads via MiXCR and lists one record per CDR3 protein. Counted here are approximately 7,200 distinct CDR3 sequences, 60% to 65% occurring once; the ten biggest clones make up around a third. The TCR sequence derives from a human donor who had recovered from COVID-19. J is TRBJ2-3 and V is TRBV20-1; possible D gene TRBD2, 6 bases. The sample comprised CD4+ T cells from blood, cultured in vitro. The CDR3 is CSAGDSGTDTQYF. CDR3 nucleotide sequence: TGCAGTGCTGGGGACTCAGGGACAGATACGCAGTATTTT.